This T cell receptor (beta chain) was sequenced for a study of somatic mutations in cytotoxic T cells in rheumatoid arthritis. The study's findings and limits: Any difference in CD8+ T-cell clonality between patients who had rheumatoid arthritis and healthy controls who were age-matched was not statistically significant.

About this clone: Its antigen remains unidentified.

The V end lost 3 bases, the J end lost 8 bases, and 19 bases lay between the germline ends. Germline CDR1 reads MDHEN; CDR2 reads SYDVKM. There are 15 residues in the CDR3. The protocol was immunoSEQ multiplex PCR, while the TCRdb copy is restricted to in-frame clones and leaves out a portion. The sample has under 11,000 clones; 70% to 90% are singletons. The chain recombines TRBV28 with TRBJ1-2, with D perhaps TRBD1 (6 bases). The TCR sequence derives from an adult with rheumatoid arthritis. The sequenced material came from CD8+ T cells sorted from blood. Written as DNA, the CDR3 is TGTGCCAGCAGTTTTCCCTCCAGGGGCTGGGGGGGCTACACCTTC. This gives the protein CASSFPSRGWGGYTF.